This T cell receptor beta chain was captured in a study of T cells in Graves' hyperthyroidism and ophthalmopathy. This clonotype was found a few times. V was pared by 5 bases and J by 2 bases, with 16 bases between. This CDR3 has 15 amino acids. Germline V gene lookup returns CDR1 LNHDA and CDR2 SQIVND (reference sequence). TCR beta CDR3 regions were amplified from RNA transcripts. Carried out on the TCR CDR3, a first-round RT-PCR used the HTBI primer set. TCRdb reprocessed the multiplex PCR reads with MiXCR, giving one entry per CDR3 protein. The sample includes about 660,000 distinct CDR3 sequences, 40% to 55% of them seen just once.

The sequenced sample consisted of peripheral blood or thyroid tissue (not recorded which). V and J are TRBV19 and TRBJ2-7; D perhaps matches TRBD1 (7 bases). The TCR originated in an adult man with Graves' disease, either hyperthyroidism or ophthalmopathy (not recorded which). CDR3 residues: CASSFRGAPAYEQYF. CDR3 sequence (DNA): TGTGCCAGTAGTTTCAGGGGGGCGCCAGCCTACGAGCAGTACTTC.